These 23 T cell receptor beta chains were all obtained from the same sample, sequenced in a study of technical replicates of blood from several donors. Assay: immunoSEQ multiplex PCR; the TCRdb copy retains only in-frame clones and omits some. Altogether 60,000 to 85,000 clones are present, around 97% being singletons, with the ten largest covering around 0.2%. Sequences were obtained from T cells isolated from PBMCs. The receptors stem from a human donor in good health.

The chain uses TRBV7-9 and TRBJ2-2; weak D call: TRBD1 (6 bases). V shed 2 bases and J shed 2 bases, with 12 bases lying between them. The CDR3 has 16 residues. Germline lookup yields CDR1 SEHNR and CDR2 FQNEAQ (reference sequence). The CDR3 spells CASSLTGQINTGELFF. CDR3 DNA: TGTGCCAGCAGCTTAACAGGACAGATCAACACCGGGGAGCTGTTTTTT.

The rearrangement joins TRBV14 to TRBJ1-1, with D maybe TRBD1 (6 bases). The CDR3 extends over 17 amino acids. The germline V gene has CDR1 SGHDN and CDR2 FVKESK. Trimming stripped 1 base from V and 1 base from J, with 16 bases between. CDR3 DNA sequence: TGTGCCAGCAGCCAAGGCAGGGGAGGGCTCAGGAACACTGAAGCTTTCTTT. This translates into CASSQGRGGLRNTEAFF.

The chain links TRBV6-5 to TRBJ1-2; 7 bases match TRBD1. In germline, CDR1 is MNHEY, CDR2 SVGAGI. CDR3 length: 13 residues. Trimming cost V 6 bases and J 7 bases; bases outside gene matches: 8. The CDR3 reads CASRPRGWPGYTF. DNA for the CDR3: TGTGCCAGCAGGCCCAGGGGGTGGCCTGGCTACACCTTC.

Written as DNA, the CDR3 is TGTGCCACCAGCAGAAGCCTGAGTGGCTACACCTTC. As protein: CATSRSLSGYTF. This rearrangement joins TRBV15 to TRBJ1-2; D is unclear. The germline V gene has CDR1 LNHNV and CDR2 YYDKDF (reference sequence). The V end lost 2 bases, the J end lost 7 bases, and 8 bases lay between the germline ends. The CDR3 is 12 residues long.

V is TRBV2 and J is TRBJ1-5; D is unresolved. This CDR3 has 15 amino acids. Between the trimmed V and J ends, which lost 3 bases and 8 bases, there was a span of 17 bases. CDR1 is SNHLY, CDR2 FYNNEI, per germline. The CDR3 reads CASSETLPNSKPQHF. CDR3 coding DNA: TGTGCCAGCAGTGAGACACTTCCTAACTCGAAGCCCCAGCATTTT.

This chain joins TRBV5-4 and TRBJ2-7; D remains unclear. There are 12 residues in the CDR3. Germline CDR1 is SGHNT and CDR2 is YYREEE (reference sequence). Trimming pared 2 bases from V and 6 bases from J, leaving 9 bases between. As DNA, the CDR3 is TGTGCCAGCAGCTTCGACACGAGCGAGCAGTACTTC. Encoded protein: CASSFDTSEQYF. Combining the CDR3 with reference TRBV5-4 and TRBJ2-7 gives the whole variable domain ETGVTQSPTHLIKTRGQQVTLRCSSQSGHNTVSWYQQALGQGPQFIFQYYREEENGRGNFPPRFSGLQFPNYSSELNVNALELDDSALYLCASSFDTSEQYFGPGTRLTVT.

The V and J genes are TRBV28 and TRBJ1-1; D might be TRBD1 (5 bases). CDR1 is MDHEN and CDR2 is SYDVKM in the germline V gene. The V end lost 5 bases, the J end lost 1 base, and 14 bases lay between the germline ends. The CDR3 is 15 residues long. The CDR3 DNA reads as TGTGCCAGCAGTACGAACAGGTGGGAGAACACTGAAGCTTTCTTT. It specifies CASSTNRWENTEAFF.

This rearrangement joins TRBV28 to TRBJ2-7; 9 nucleotides line up with TRBD1. Per the germline V gene, CDR1 is MDHEN and CDR2 is SYDVKM. The CDR3 length is 15 residues. Trimming cost V 5 bases and J 2 bases; bases outside gene matches: 7. The CDR3 nucleotides read TGTGCCAGCAGTCCGGGACAGGGTAAGACCTACGAGCAGTACTTC. Amino acid sequence: CASSPGQGKTYEQYF.

The chain has TRBV19 and TRBJ2-1, with 8 bases lining up with TRBD2. Germline lookup yields CDR1 LNHDA and CDR2 SQIVND (reference sequence). This CDR3 comprises 16 residues. V lost 9 bases to trimming and J lost 1 base; unmatched junction nucleotides: 11. The CDR3 loop reads CASRHTIAGSYNEQFF. CDR3 in DNA: TGTGCCAGCCGTCATACCATAGCGGGGTCCTACAATGAGCAGTTCTTC.

The rearrangement links TRBV5-6 to TRBJ2-3, with a weak D call TRBD2 (5 bases). Germline values: CDR1 SGHDT, CDR2 YYEEEE. With 2 bases removed from V and 3 bases from J, the gap between germline ends came to 10 bases. CDR3 length: 14 residues. CDR3 bases: TGTGCCAGCAGCTTTGGACGAGGGACAGATACGCAGTATTTT. Amino acids: CASSFGRGTDTQYF.

The chain links TRBV6-5 to TRBJ2-2; D gene uncertain. Germline loops: CDR1 MNHEY, CDR2 SVGAGI. The V end was cut by 2 bases, the J end by 7 bases, with 14 bases between. The CDR3 runs 15 residues. In DNA form, the CDR3 reads TGTGCCAGCAGTTACGGTGTGAATCTAGACGGGGAGCTGTTTTTT. It yields the protein CASSYGVNLDGELFF.

The chain combines TRBV11-2 with TRBJ2-7; D is perhaps TRBD2 (6 bases). Germline loops: CDR1 SGHAT, CDR2 FQNNGV. There are 14 residues in the CDR3. The V end was cut by 6 bases, the J end by 5 bases, with 17 bases between. The CDR3 here is CASRRTGLYDEQYF. CDR3 nucleotide sequence: TGTGCCAGCAGACGCACGGGACTCTACGACGAGCAGTACTTC.

The chain links TRBV5-5 to TRBJ1-5; possible D gene TRBD1, 5 bases. The CDR3 has 18 amino acids. Trimming left V 1 base short and J 0 bases short, with 17 bases between. The germline CDR1 and CDR2 sequences are SGHKS and YYEKEE (reference sequence). This CDR3 is CASSLLGGADTSNQPQHF. The CDR3 nucleotides read TGTGCCAGCAGCTTGCTCGGGGGTGCCGATACTAGCAATCAGCCCCAGCATTTT.

The V call is TRBV5-5, the J call TRBJ2-1; 11 nucleotides agree with TRBD2. The V gene end was trimmed by 3 bases and the J gene end by 2 bases; junction bases not matched to a gene: 1. This CDR3 comprises 15 residues. Per the germline V gene, CDR1 is SGHKS and CDR2 is YYEKEE (reference sequence). Here the CDR3 DNA reads TGTGCCAGCAGCTGGACTAGCGGGCCCTACAATGAGCAGTTCTTC. Encoded protein: CASSWTSGPYNEQFF.

The gene calls are TRBV11-3 and TRBJ2-1, with 7 bases identical to TRBD2. This CDR3 region has 14 residues. CDR1 is SGHNT, CDR2 YENEEA, per germline. V was pared by 1 base and J by 5 bases, with 2 bases of the junction left unmatched. The CDR3 DNA reads TGTGCCAGCAGCTTAGGGCGGGAGAACAATGAGCAGTTCTTC. Residues: CASSLGRENNEQFF.

The gene calls are TRBV27 and TRBJ2-7, with unresolved D. Germline CDR1 reads MNHEY; CDR2 reads SMNVEV (reference sequence). With 8 bases removed from V and 0 bases from J, the gap between germline ends came to 8 bases. The CDR3 has 12 residues. CDR3 amino acids: CASRGDSYEQYF. The CDR3, as DNA: TGTGCCAGCCGTGGAGACTCCTACGAGCAGTACTTC.

This clone showed up just once. CDR3 sequence reads: CAILNRGSNYGYTF. The CDR3 DNA reads as TGTGCCATCCTGAACAGGGGTTCAAACTATGGCTACACCTTC. The genes are TRBV10-3 and TRBJ1-2; 7 bases line up with TRBD1. Trimming cost V 8 bases and J 2 bases; bases outside gene matches: 8. Per germline, CDR1 ENHRY and CDR2 SYGVKD. There are 14 residues in the CDR3.

In its sample, this clone was seen once. The genes are TRBV19 and TRBJ2-7; 8 bases are shared with TRBD1. V lost 4 bases and J lost 5; bases outside the gene matches: 10. The CDR3 loop spans 15 amino acids. The germline gives CDR1 LNHDA, CDR2 SQIVND (reference sequence). The CDR3 sequence: CASSTRQGLIDEQYF. The CDR3 DNA follows: TGTGCCAGTAGTACTCGACAGGGGTTGATCGACGAGCAGTACTTC.

The chain couples TRBV4-1 to TRBJ2-4; tentatively, D is TRBD1 (5 bases). V gave up 4 bases and J gave up 4 bases, with 14 bases separating them. This CDR3 comprises 15 residues. Germline lookup yields CDR1 MGHRA and CDR2 YSYEKL. The chain's CDR3 is CASSPGHALKNIQYF. DNA for the CDR3: TGCGCCAGCAGCCCAGGACACGCACTTAAAAACATTCAGTACTTC.

This clone has a single count. The CDR3 coding sequence is TGTGCTAGTGGCCCCGTGGCGAAAACTAGTACCAACGAGCAGTACTTC. The encoded protein is CASGPVAKTSTNEQYF. The chain is built from TRBV12-5 and TRBJ2-7; a weak D match, TRBD2 (5 bases). The germline CDR1 and CDR2 sequences are LGHNT and FRNRAP. CDR3 size: 16 residues. The V end lost 6 bases, the J end lost 5 bases, and 23 bases lay between the germline ends.

J is TRBJ1-5 and V is TRBV7-9, with 8 bases fitting TRBD1. J lost 7 bases, V lost 4 bases, and 15 bases had no gene match. CDR3 length: 17 amino acids. Germline CDR1 SEHNR, CDR2 FQNEAQ (reference sequence). CDR3: CASSSSAGQGARQPQHF. CDR3 sequence (DNA): TGTGCCAGCAGCTCTTCCGCCGGGCAGGGGGCCAGACAGCCCCAGCATTTT.

V usage is TRBV5-1 and J usage is TRBJ1-5; D remains unclear. CDR1 is SGHRS, CDR2 YFSETQ, per germline. The CDR3 has 16 residues. Trimming took 7 bases from V and 0 from J, leaving 17 bases between them. In DNA, the CDR3 is TGCGCCAGCTCCCGCGATGCGGGGTATAGCAATCAGCCCCAGCATTTT. This sequence encodes CASSRDAGYSNQPQHF.

The chain carries TRBV9 and TRBJ2-1, with 7 bases matching TRBD1. Germline CDR1 SGDLS, CDR2 YYNGEE. This CDR3 comprises 13 residues. With 0 bases clipped from V and 10 bases from J, the junction kept 4 bases outside the gene matches. Written as DNA, the CDR3 is TGTGCCAGCAGCGTAGAGGGGACAGACGAGCAGTTCTTC. Its protein product is CASSVEGTDEQFF.